One and the same sample provided the 22 T cell receptor beta chains below, sequenced in a study of T cells after yellow fever vaccination. TCRdb passed the 5' RACE reads through MiXCR, listing each CDR3 protein once. The top ten hold 30% to 45% of the sample, which has some 150,000 distinct CDR3 sequences, approximately 10% seen once. The material was CD8+ T cells sorted from PBMCs, obtained 15 days after the yellow fever booster vaccination. The receptors come from a man younger than 35 who received the YFV17D yellow fever vaccine.

This clonotype was recorded many times. V is TRBV27 and J is TRBJ2-7; D unclear. The germline CDR1 and CDR2 sequences are MNHEY and SMNVEV (reference sequence). The length of the CDR3 is 14 residues. Trimming left V 2 bases short and J 6 bases short, with 14 bases between. CDR3 region: CASSLQAGFGEQYV. In nucleotides, the CDR3 is TGTGCCAGCAGTTTACAGGCTGGGTTCGGCGAGCAGTACGTC.

This clonotype was observed a handful of times. The gene calls are TRBV15 and TRBJ2-5; D not certain. The germline CDR1 and CDR2 sequences are LNHNV and YYDKDF (reference sequence). V was trimmed by 3 bases and J by 7 bases, leaving 18 bases between them. The CDR3 covers 15 residues. CDR3 protein: CATSSPPASRLTQYF. The DNA for the CDR3 is TGTGCCACCAGCAGTCCCCCGGCTTCAAGATTGACCCAGTACTTC.

The V gene is TRBV4-1, the J gene TRBJ2-5; perhaps TRBD2 as D (6 bases). Germline V gives CDR1 MGHRA, CDR2 YSYEKL. Trimming shortened V by 3 bases and J by 5 bases, and 13 bases separated the two germline ends. The CDR3 has 14 amino acids. CDR3 nucleotide sequence: TGCGCCAGCAGCCAGCGGGACCCCGGGGAGACCCAGTACTTC. Protein: CASSQRDPGETQYF.

The chain links TRBV19 to TRBJ2-7, with 9 bases aligning to TRBD2. Germline loops: CDR1 LNHDA, CDR2 SQIVND (reference sequence). The CDR3 runs 15 residues. The V segment lost 5 bases and the J segment 6 bases; nucleotides outside the gene matches: 11. The CDR3 region has the DNA TGTGCCAGTAGTCAGTTCGCTAGCGGGGAGGTCGAGCAGTACTTC. Translated: CASSQFASGEVEQYF. Filled out from reference TRBV19 and TRBJ2-7, the complete variable domain reads DGGITQSPKYLFRKEGQNVTLSCEQNLNHDAMYWYRQDPGQGLRLIYYSQIVNDFQKGDIAEGYSVSREKKESFPLTVTSAQKNPTAFYLCASSQFASGEVEQYFGPGTRLTVT.

At least ten counts were recorded for this clonotype. One end of the junction is discordant with germline, which a read error may explain. CDR3 protein: CASSPVGTTGNQSF. In DNA, the CDR3 is TGTGCCAGCAGCCCCGTGGGGACGACAGGAAATCAATCCTTC. The V call is TRBV12-3 or TRBV12-4, the J call TRBJ2-5, with D perhaps TRBD1 (6 bases). The CDR3 sequence is 14 residues long.

The V and J genes are TRBV6-6 and TRBJ2-7; D is possibly TRBD2 (7 bases). The CDR3 has 18 amino acids. In germline, CDR1 is MNHNY, CDR2 SVGAGI (reference sequence). V lost 2 bases and J 1 base, leaving 21 bases between the germline ends. The CDR3 loop is CASSYHPGEGDVSYEQYV. The CDR3 bases are TGTGCCAGCAGTTACCACCCAGGGGAGGGCGACGTTTCCTACGAGCAGTACGTC.

A few counts support this clonotype. The chain has TRBV4-3 and TRBJ2-1; 8 bases match TRBD1. Germline CDR1 LGHNA, CDR2 YSLEER. The CDR3 runs to 13 residues. Germline trimming cut 3 bases from V and 6 bases from J; bases unmatched to any gene: 1. The CDR3: CASSHDRGNEQFF. The DNA for the CDR3 is TGCGCCAGCAGCCACGACAGGGGCAATGAGCAGTTCTTC.

This clonotype was recorded many times. The V and J genes are TRBV5-4 and TRBJ2-3; TRBD2 is a possible D gene (6 bases). This CDR3 contains 15 residues. Trimming took 3 bases from V and 2 from J, leaving 13 bases between them. The V gene's germline CDR1 is SGHNT and CDR2 YYREEE (reference sequence). In nucleotides, the CDR3 is TGTGCCAGCAGCTGGGGACTTTCGACCACAGATACGCAGTATTTT. Protein sequence: CASSWGLSTTDTQYF.

The chain joins TRBV4-3 to TRBJ2-5, with 10 bases lining up with TRBD2. V gave up 0 bases and J gave up 5 bases; unmatched junction bases: 12. Germline V gene lookup returns CDR1 LGHNA and CDR2 YSLEER. This CDR3 has 18 residues. The CDR3 DNA follows: TGCGCCAGCAGCCAAGACTTGCCACTAGCGGGGCGGCGGGAGACCCAGTACTTC. Translating gives CASSQDLPLAGRRETQYF.

This clonotype has a handful of counts. V usage is TRBV27 and J usage is TRBJ2-1; no clear D. The CDR3 sequence is 16 residues long. V was trimmed by 0 bases and J by 0 bases, leaving 9 bases between them. From germline, CDR1 is MNHEY and CDR2 SMNVEV (reference sequence). CDR3 residues: CASSLSPSFSYNEQFF. DNA of the CDR3: TGTGCCAGCAGTTTATCCCCCTCGTTCTCCTACAATGAGCAGTTCTTC.

This clonotype was seen only a few times. V gene TRBV2 combines with J gene TRBJ2-7; either TRBD1 or TRBD2 may fit D (6 bases each). CDR3 length equals 14 residues. Trimming took 6 bases from V and 4 from J, leaving 16 bases between them. Per the germline V gene, CDR1 is SNHLY and CDR2 is FYNNEI. The chain's CDR3 is CASRGGRIAYEQYV. CDR3 nucleotides: TGTGCCAGCAGGGGGGGCAGGATTGCGTACGAGCAGTACGTC.

This chain connects TRBV10-1 to TRBJ2-3; 11 bases are shared with TRBD2. The germline CDR1 and CDR2 sequences are WNHNN and SYGVQD (reference sequence). Germline trimming cut 5 bases from V and 4 bases from J; bases unmatched to any gene: 5. There are 15 residues in the CDR3. CDR3 bases: TGCGCCAGCAGTCCCGGGACTAGCGGTTCAGATACGCAGTATTTT. Protein product: CASSPGTSGSDTQYF.

This clonotype showed up just a few times. V usage is TRBV7-8 and J usage is TRBJ2-7; 11 nucleotides match TRBD1. The ends lost 2 bases at V and 4 bases at J; junction bases unmatched: 4. The CDR3 extends over 15 amino acids. Germline V gives CDR1 SGHVS, CDR2 FQNEAQ. The CDR3 loop is CASSLPGTGGYEQYF. For the CDR3, the DNA is TGTGCCAGCAGCTTACCCGGGACAGGGGGATACGAGCAGTACTTC.

This clonotype occurred many times. V and J are TRBV2 and TRBJ2-4; D is undetermined. The length of the CDR3 is 15 residues. V lost 5 bases and J 2 bases, leaving 13 bases between the germline ends. The germline CDR1 and CDR2 sequences are SNHLY and FYNNEI. In DNA, the CDR3 is TGTGCCAGCAGTCCCGTGATGGGGACCAAAAACATTCAGTACTTC. It is translated as CASSPVMGTKNIQYF.

This clonotype has only one observation. V gene TRBV5-5 combines with J gene TRBJ2-7; 9 bases line up with TRBD1. CDR1 and CDR2 (germline): SGHKS, YYEKEE (reference sequence). The CDR3 has 16 residues. V trimming: 0 bases; J trimming: 5 bases; junction bases outside the gene matches: 9. CDR3 region: CASSLDAGTGFDEQYV. Here the CDR3 DNA reads TGTGCCAGCAGCTTGGATGCAGGGACAGGGTTCGACGAGCAGTACGTC.

At least ten counts were recorded for this clonotype. The chain recombines TRBV6-5 with TRBJ1-2; D unresolved. The germline gives CDR1 MNHEY, CDR2 SVGAGI. The CDR3 extends over 14 amino acids. The V end lost 0 bases, the J end lost 7 bases, and 12 bases lay between the germline ends. The CDR3 protein is CASSYSAELSGYTF. The CDR3 DNA follows: TGTGCCAGCAGTTACTCGGCGGAGTTATCTGGCTACACCTTC.

This clonotype showed up just a few times. V gene TRBV11-1 combines with J gene TRBJ2-3; possibly TRBD1 or TRBD2 for D (5 bases each). Germline CDR1 reads SGHAT; CDR2 reads FQDESV (reference sequence). The CDR3 extends over 14 amino acids. Trimming took 5 bases from V and 2 from J, leaving 11 bases between them. The CDR3 protein is CASSPRGVTDTQYF. CDR3 sequence (DNA): TGTGCCAGCAGCCCCCGAGGGGTCACAGATACGCAGTATTTT.

The J gene is TRBJ2-1, the V gene TRBV20-1, with no clear D. Germline V gene sequence: CDR1 DFQATT, CDR2 SNEGSKA (reference sequence). The V and J ends lost 5 bases and 8 bases respectively, with 13 bases between them. CDR3 length: 12 amino acids. In nucleotides, the CDR3 is TGCAGTGCTCATTATCGCGTAGATGAGCAGTTCTTC. This sequence encodes CSAHYRVDEQFF.

This clonotype was observed a few times. The chain has TRBV4-1 and TRBJ2-7; 9 bases align to TRBD1. CDR1 is MGHRA and CDR2 is YSYEKL in the germline V gene. V trimming: 4 bases; J trimming: 7 bases; junction bases outside the gene matches: 17. The CDR3 consists of 17 residues. This CDR3 is CASSPPLGRTGVLEQYF. CDR3 bases: TGCGCCAGCAGCCCACCCCTAGGCCGGACAGGGGTTCTAGAGCAGTACTTC.

The sample holds a few counts of this clonotype. V gene TRBV7-9 combines with J gene TRBJ1-3; D might be TRBD1 (5 bases). The CDR3 length is 12 residues. Germline assignment: CDR1 SEHNR and CDR2 FQNEAQ (reference sequence). The germline V and J ends were trimmed by 11 bases and 2 bases, with 10 bases remaining between them. Written as DNA, the CDR3 is TGTGCCTTAAGGGGCGCTGGAAACACCATATATTTT. It yields the protein CALRGAGNTIYF.

In its sample, this clonotype was seen many times. The chain carries TRBV11-2 and TRBJ2-6, with D perhaps matching TRBD1 (5 bases). The CDR3 covers 17 residues. Germline CDR1 reads SGHAT; CDR2 reads FQNNGV. The V end lost 4 bases, the J end lost 0 bases, and 13 bases lay between the germline ends. In DNA form, the CDR3 reads TGTGCCAGCAGCTATCAGGGTATTTCCTCTGGGGCCAACGTCCTGACTTTC. Translating gives CASSYQGISSGANVLTF.

V is TRBV2 and J is TRBJ1-5; tentative D call: TRBD1 (5 bases). CDR3 length: 16 amino acids. Trimming shortened V by 2 bases and J by 7 bases, and 18 bases separated the two germline ends. Germline values: CDR1 SNHLY, CDR2 FYNNEI. The CDR3 sequence is CASSEISGRGFQPQHF. CDR3 sequence (DNA): TGTGCCAGCAGTGAAATATCGGGACGGGGGTTCCAGCCCCAGCATTTT.